The rows below give T cell receptor beta chains drawn from one sample of a study of T cells in narcolepsy. Assay used: immunoSEQ multiplex PCR; TCRdb lists only in-frame clones, some missing. The table shows tens of thousands of clones, with 85% to 90% occurring only once. Input material: CD45RA- memory CD4+ T cells from PBMCs. The receptors shown here come from a human donor with narcolepsy. The CDR3 runs from the conserved cysteine through the conserved F or W. A D gene is named only where the DNA matches it firmly. Expanded clones are given a class, and other clones once, few, many or no size at all.

NA,NA,TRBV14,TRBJ2-5,TGTGCCAGCAGCCAAGATCTTGGACCGGAGGGGGCCCAGTACTTC,CASSQDLGPEGAQYF
TRBD2,NA,TRBV27,TRBJ2-1,TGTGCCAGCAGTTTCTCGACTAGCGCGGCCATATTGGAGCAGTTCTTC,CASSFSTSAAILEQFF
NA,once,TRBV7-2,TRBJ2-4,TGTGCCAGCAGCTTCAATATTAGGCGTAGGGAACTGTACTTC,CASSFNIRRRELYF
NA,NA,TRBV9,TRBJ1-1,TGTGCCAGCAGCCTCCACTCCGTTCAATTAGACCAAAGGAGAATGAACACTGAAGCTTTCTTT,CASSLHSVQLDQRRMNTEAFF
NA,NA,TRBV29-1,TRBJ2-1,TGCAGCGTTGAAGGAGGGTTTCGTAATGAGCAGTTCTTC,CSVEGGFRNEQFF
TRBD1,NA,TRBV6-6,TRBJ1-2,TGTGCCAGCAACTATGGGACAGGGTTTTCCTACTCTGGCTACACCTTC,CASNYGTGFSYSGYTF
TRBD1,NA,TRBV6-6,TRBJ1-5,TGTGCCAGCAGCTCCGGGACAGGCAATCAGCCCCAGCATTTT,CASSSGTGNQPQHF
NA,NA,TRBV27,TRBJ2-6,TGTGCCAGCAGTTTATATGTAGTGGGGTCTGGGGCCAACGTCCTGACTTTC,CASSLYVVGSGANVLTF
NA,NA,TRBV11-3,TRBJ2-2,TGTGCCAGCAGCCCCCATGCCGGTAGCGGACAGTCCACCGGGGAGCTGTTTTTT,CASSPHAGSGQSTGELFF
TRBD1,few,TRBV10-3,TRBJ1-1,TGTGCCATCAGTGACCCCGACAGGGACTTTCAAGGGGTGTTCTTT,CAISDPDRDFQGVFF
NA,NA,TRBV6-1,TRBJ2-2,TGTGCCAGCAGTGAAATGAAGGGCTCCGGGGAGCTGTTTTTT,CASSEMKGSGELFF
TRBD1,NA,TRBV2,TRBJ2-2,TGTGCCAGCAGTGATTTTGACAGGGCGAGAGTTTCGGGTCGGCTGTTTTTT,CASSDFDRARVSGRLFF
NA,NA,TRBV6-5,TRBJ2-1,TGTGCCAGCAGTTCCCCCAGGTCCAATGAGCAGTTCTTC,CASSSPRSNEQFF
TRBD2,NA,TRBV11-2,TRBJ2-2,TGTGCCAGCAGCTTAGTCTCCACTAGCGGGACCGGGGAGCTGTTTTTT,CASSLVSTSGTGELFF
TRBD2,once,TRBV7-2,TRBJ2-2,TGTGCCAGCAGCTCCCCTAGCGGGCCGAACACCGGGGAGCTGTTTTTT,CASSSPSGPNTGELFF
NA,NA,TRBV7-6,TRBJ2-7,TGTGCCAGCAGCCGGGGTCCCTCGGCCGAGCAGTACTTC,CASSRGPSAEQYF
NA,few,TRBV30,TRBJ1-6,TGTGCCTGGAGGGAACGGGATCCCTATAATTCACCCCTCCACTTT,CAWRERDPYNSPLHF
NA,NA,TRBV5-1,TRBJ2-5,TGCGCCAGCAAGAGACCCGGTCTCGATGAGACCCAGTACTTC,CASKRPGLDETQYF
NA,few,TRBV28,TRBJ1-3,TGTGCCAGCCCGGCCCCGGAAAAAGGAAACACCATATATTTT,CASPAPEKGNTIYF
NA,once,TRBV2,TRBJ2-2,TGTGCCAGCAGTGGACAGAGAAACACCGGGGAGCTGTTTTTT,CASSGQRNTGELFF
NA,once,TRBV6-4,TRBJ1-6,TGTGCCAGCAGTGACAGAATTGGCTCACCCCTCCACTTT,CASSDRIGSPLHF
TRBD2,NA,TRBV10-3,TRBJ2-3,TGTGCCATCAGTGAGAAGGCTAGCGGGGTTAGCACAGATACGCAGTATTTT,CAISEKASGVSTDTQYF
TRBD2,NA,TRBV7-2,TRBJ2-4,TGTGCCAGCAGAGCCCTGAGCGGGGCCATGATTCAGTACTTC,CASRALSGAMIQYF
TRBD2,NA,TRBV2,TRBJ2-5,TGTGCCAGCAGCCCTGGGACTAGCGATGGAGAGACCCAGTACTTC,CASSPGTSDGETQYF
TRBD1,NA,TRBV2,TRBJ1-4,TGTGCCAGCAGGGGATCAGGGGGGAGTTATGAAAAACTGTTTTTT,CASRGSGGSYEKLFF
NA,NA,TRBV20-1,TRBJ1-5,TGCAGTGCTGGGGAAGCACAGCCCCAGCATTTT,CSAGEAQPQHF
NA,NA,TRBV27,TRBJ2-3,TGTGCCAGCAGTTCTCCGGTCTATGCAGATACGCAGTATTTT,CASSSPVYADTQYF
NA,NA,TRBV6-1,TRBJ1-4,TGTGCCAGCAGTGAAGAAAGGGTAACTAATGAAAAACTGTTTTTT,CASSEERVTNEKLFF
NA,NA,TRBV27,TRBJ2-3,TGTGCCAGCAGTATCTGGACAGGAGGGCCAGATACGCAGTATTTT,CASSIWTGGPDTQYF
TRBD2,NA,TRBV5-6,TRBJ2-3,TGTGCCAGCAGCCCGGGGACTAGCGGGGGGCGATGGAGCACAGATACGCAGTATTTT,CASSPGTSGGRWSTDTQYF
NA,NA,TRBV7-6,TRBJ2-1,TGTGCCAGCAGCTCACCAGGGAGCTCCTACAATGAGCAGTTCTTC,CASSSPGSSYNEQFF
TRBD1,NA,TRBV7-2,TRBJ1-1,TGTGCCAGCAGCCCTAGACAGGGCCGGTTTGGGTCTGAAGCTTTCTTT,CASSPRQGRFGSEAFF
NA,NA,TRBV7-2,TRBJ2-2,TGTGCCAGCAGCTTAAGGAGGCACGGGGAGCTGTTTTTT,CASSLRRHGELFF
TRBD1,NA,TRBV29-1,TRBJ1-1,TGCAGCGCCACGGGACAGGGAATCACTGAAGCTTTCTTT,CSATGQGITEAFF
TRBD2,NA,TRBV6-5,TRBJ2-1,TGTGCCAGCAGATTAGCGGGAGGGCAAGATGAGCAGTTCTTC,CASRLAGGQDEQFF
TRBD1,NA,TRBV7-9,TRBJ2-7,TGTGCCAGCAGCTTGACAGGGGGATCACAGGGGGAGCAGTACTTC,CASSLTGGSQGEQYF
NA,NA,TRBV5-1,TRBJ1-3,TGCGCCAGCAGCCCGAGGACCGGGTTGGGTACCATATATTTT,CASSPRTGLGTIYF
TRBD1,NA,TRBV7-2,TRBJ2-3,TGTGCCAGCAGCTTTGAGGGGGCCACAGATACGCAGTATTTT,CASSFEGATDTQYF
NA,NA,TRBV5-6,TRBJ1-1,TGTGCCAGCAGCCCCTTCTCTGGTACTGAAGCTTTCTTT,CASSPFSGTEAFF
NA,NA,TRBV7-9,TRBJ2-3,TGTGCCAGCAGCTTAGTAGACCCGGGGGGCGATACGCAGTATTTT,CASSLVDPGGDTQYF
TRBD1,NA,TRBV29-1,TRBJ1-5,TGCAGCGTTGAGACAGGGGTGGGCAATCAGCCCCAGCATTTT,CSVETGVGNQPQHF
NA,NA,TRBV4-1,TRBJ2-2,TGCGCCAGCAGCCAACCTACACCCCGACGGACAGACCCCACCGGGGAGCTGTTTTTT,CASSQPTPRRTDPTGELFF
TRBD2,NA,TRBV18,TRBJ2-1,TGTGCCAGCTCACCCCGGACTAGCGGAAACAATGAGCAGTTCTTC,CASSPRTSGNNEQFF
NA,NA,TRBV29-1,TRBJ1-5,TGCAGCGTTGGGGGGGGTCCAGGGCAGCCCCAGCATTTT,CSVGGGPGQPQHF